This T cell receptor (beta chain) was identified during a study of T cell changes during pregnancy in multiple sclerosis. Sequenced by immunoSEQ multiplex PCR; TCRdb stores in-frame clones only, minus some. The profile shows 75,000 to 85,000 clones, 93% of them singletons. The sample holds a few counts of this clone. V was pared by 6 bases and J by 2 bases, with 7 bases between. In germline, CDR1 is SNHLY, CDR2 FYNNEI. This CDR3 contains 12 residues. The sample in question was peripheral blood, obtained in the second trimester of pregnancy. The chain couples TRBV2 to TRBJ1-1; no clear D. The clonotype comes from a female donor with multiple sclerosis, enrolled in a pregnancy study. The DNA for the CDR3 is TGTGCCAGCAGAATCCTTAACACTGAAGCTTTCTTT. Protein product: CASRILNTEAFF.